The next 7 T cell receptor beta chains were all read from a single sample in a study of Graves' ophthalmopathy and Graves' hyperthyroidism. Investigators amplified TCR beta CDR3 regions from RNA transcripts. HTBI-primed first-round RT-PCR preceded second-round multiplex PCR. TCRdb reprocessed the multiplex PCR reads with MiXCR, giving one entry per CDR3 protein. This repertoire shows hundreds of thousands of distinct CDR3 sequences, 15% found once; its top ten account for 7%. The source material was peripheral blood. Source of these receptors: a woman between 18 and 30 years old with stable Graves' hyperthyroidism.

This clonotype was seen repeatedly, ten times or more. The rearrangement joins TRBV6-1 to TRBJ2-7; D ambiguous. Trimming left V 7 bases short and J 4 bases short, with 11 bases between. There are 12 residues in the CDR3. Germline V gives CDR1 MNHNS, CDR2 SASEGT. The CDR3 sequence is CASNLRPYEQYF. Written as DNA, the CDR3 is TGTGCCAGCAACCTTCGGCCTTACGAGCAGTACTTC.

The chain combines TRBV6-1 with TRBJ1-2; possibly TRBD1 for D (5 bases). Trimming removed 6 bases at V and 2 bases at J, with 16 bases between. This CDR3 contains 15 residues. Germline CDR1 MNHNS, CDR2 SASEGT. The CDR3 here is CASRPLGGSNYGYTF. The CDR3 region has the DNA TGTGCCAGCAGACCGCTCGGGGGATCAAACTATGGCTACACCTTC.

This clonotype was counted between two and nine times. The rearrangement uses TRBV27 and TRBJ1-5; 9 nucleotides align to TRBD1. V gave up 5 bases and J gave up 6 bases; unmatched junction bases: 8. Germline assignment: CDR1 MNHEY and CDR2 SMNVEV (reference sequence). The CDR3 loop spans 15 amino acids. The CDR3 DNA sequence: TGTGCCAGCAGTCCCGCGGGACAGGGTATTCAGCCCCAGCATTTT. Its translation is CASSPAGQGIQPQHF.

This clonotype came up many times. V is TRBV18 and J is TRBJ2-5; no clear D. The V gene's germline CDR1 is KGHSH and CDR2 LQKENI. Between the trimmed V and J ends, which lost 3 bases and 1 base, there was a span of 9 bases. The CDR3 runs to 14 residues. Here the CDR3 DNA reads TGTGCCAGCTCACCGGCGGAGCCCCAAGAGACCCAGTACTTC. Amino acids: CASSPAEPQETQYF.

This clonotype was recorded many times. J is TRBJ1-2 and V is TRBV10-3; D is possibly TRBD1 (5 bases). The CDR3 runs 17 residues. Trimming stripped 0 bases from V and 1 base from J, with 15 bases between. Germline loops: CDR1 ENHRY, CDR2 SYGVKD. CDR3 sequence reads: CAISESGSGFGNYGYTF. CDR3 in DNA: TGTGCCATCAGTGAGTCTGGGTCAGGGTTCGGTAACTATGGCTACACCTTC.

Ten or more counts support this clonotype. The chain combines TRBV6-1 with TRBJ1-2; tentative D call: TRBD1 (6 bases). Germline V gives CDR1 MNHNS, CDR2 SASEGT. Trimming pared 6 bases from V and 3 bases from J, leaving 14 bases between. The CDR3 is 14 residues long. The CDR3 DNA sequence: TGTGCCAGCAGGATCACAGGGATCGACTATGGCTACACCTTC. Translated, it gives CASRITGIDYGYTF.

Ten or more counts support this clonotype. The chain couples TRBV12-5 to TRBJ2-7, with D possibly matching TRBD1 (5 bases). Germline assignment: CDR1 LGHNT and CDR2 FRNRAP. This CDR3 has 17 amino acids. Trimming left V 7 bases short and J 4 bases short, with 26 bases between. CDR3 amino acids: CASAWGIGRATPYEQYF. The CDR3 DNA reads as TGTGCTAGTGCCTGGGGAATAGGCAGGGCAACCCCTTACGAGCAGTACTTC.